Below are 19 T cell receptor beta chains sequenced from a single sample in a study of metastatic and nonmetastatic thyroid tumors. No treatment had been given to any patient before thyroid surgery. TCRdb reassembled clones from the PCR reads with MiXCR. The sample lists fewer than 35,000 clones, about a quarter seen once, with around 2.5% in the top ten. Specimen: blood. The receptors stem from a female donor with papillary thyroid cancer or a benign thyroid nodule (not recorded which). Some clones in this sample may be carry-over from other donors' samples.

This clone was counted at least ten times. The chain carries TRBV14 and TRBJ2-5, with 7 positions matching TRBD1. The CDR3 extends over 16 amino acids. Germline CDR1 and CDR2: SGHDN and FVKESK. Trimming cost V 3 bases and J 4 bases; bases outside gene matches: 11. The CDR3 region has the DNA TGTGCCAGCAGCCACCAACGACAGGGTAAGGTAGAGACCCAGTACTTC. It translates to CASSHQRQGKVETQYF. The whole variable domain, remainder taken from reference TRBV14 and TRBJ2-5, is EAGVTQFPSHSVIEKGQTVTLRCDPISGHDNLYWYRRVMGKEIKFLLHFVKESKQDESGMPNNRFLAERTGGTYSTLKVQPAELEDSGVYFCASSHQRQGKVETQYFGPGTRLLVL.

This clone has only a few counts. The chain couples TRBV6-1 to TRBJ2-3; 11 bases are a match to TRBD2. V lost 5 bases to trimming and J lost 2 bases; unmatched junction nucleotides: 6. The CDR3 has 16 amino acids. Germline CDR1 and CDR2: MNHNS and SASEGT. The CDR3 nucleotides are TGTGCCAGCAGTACCTTAGCGGGGGGGAACACAGATACGCAGTATTTT. Its protein product is CASSTLAGGNTDTQYF.

This clone was detected only a few times. The junction shows a germline mismatch at one end, possibly a read error. The V and J genes are TRBV5-1 and TRBJ2-7; a possible D gene is TRBD1 (5 bases). CDR3 length equals 14 residues. CDR1 is SGHRS, CDR2 YFSETQ, per germline. This chain's CDR3 is CASSLATAQDEQYF. CDR3 nucleotides: TGCGCCAGTAGCTTGGCGACAGCCCAAGACGAGCAGTACTTC.

This clone appeared many times. The chain joins TRBV7-3 to TRBJ1-1; D is unresolved. The germline V gene encodes CDR1 SGHTA and CDR2 FQGTGA. The CDR3 covers 13 residues. Trimming took off 1 base at V and 5 bases at J, with 8 bases between the two ends. Here the CDR3 reads CASSLMSGTEAFF. The CDR3 DNA follows: TGTGCCAGCAGCTTAATGAGTGGGACTGAAGCTTTCTTT.

This clone was recorded many times. V and J are TRBV12-3 or TRBV12-4 and TRBJ1-2, with D possibly TRBD1 on 5 matching bases. The V gene lost 2 bases and the J gene lost 8 bases, with 12 bases spanning the gap. CDR3 size: 13 residues. In DNA, the CDR3 is TGTGCCAGCAGTTTACCAGGGCATGCGGGCTACACCTTC. This gives the protein CASSLPGHAGYTF.

This clone appeared many times. The chain uses TRBV12-3 or TRBV12-4 and TRBJ2-3; D unclear. V was trimmed by 3 bases and J by 2 bases, leaving 12 bases between them. This CDR3 is 15 amino acids long. In nucleotides, the CDR3 is TGTGCCAGCAGTTTCTTCACTGGATTCACAGATACGCAGTATTTT. It specifies CASSFFTGFTDTQYF.

Ten or more counts support this clone. The chain couples TRBV5-1 to TRBJ2-5; TRBD1 agrees at 9 bases. Trimming cost V 4 bases and J 2 bases; bases outside gene matches: 3. The CDR3 totals 14 residues. CDR1 and CDR2 (germline): SGHRS, YFSETQ. The CDR3 DNA reads as TGCGCCAGCAGCCCAGGACAGGGGCAAGAGACCCAGTACTTC. Its translation is CASSPGQGQETQYF. Full variable domain (missing parts from reference TRBV5-1 and TRBJ2-5): KAGVTQTPRYLIKTRGQQVTLSCSPISGHRSVSWYQQTPGQGLQFLFEYFSETQRNKGNFPGRFSGRQFSNSRSEMNVSTLELGDSALYLCASSPGQGQETQYFGPGTRLLVL.

Many counts were recorded for this clone. The chain uses TRBV6-2 or TRBV6-3 and TRBJ2-1; 9 positions match TRBD1. Germline CDR1 MNHEY, CDR2 SVGEGT. V lost 2 bases and J lost 5; bases outside the gene matches: 4. The CDR3 consists of 15 residues. The CDR3 DNA follows: TGTGCCAGCAGTTACACACAGGGGGCCAACAATGAGCAGTTCTTC. This codes for CASSYTQGANNEQFF.

This clone is classed as medium-sized. The chain uses TRBV6-1 and TRBJ1-3, with a tentative D call TRBD1 (6 bases). There are 17 residues in the CDR3. The V gene's germline CDR1 is MNHNS and CDR2 SASEGT. Trimming pared 7 bases from V and 0 bases from J, leaving 19 bases between. The DNA of the CDR3 is TGTGCCAGCAAAACGGGGGCACAAGAGATCTCTGGAAACACCATATATTTT. It is translated as CASKTGAQEISGNTIYF.

V is TRBV6-2 or TRBV6-3 and J is TRBJ2-1, with unresolved D. This CDR3 region has 18 residues. The germline V gene has CDR1 MNHEY and CDR2 SVGEGT. The ends were cut back, 2 bases at V and 0 bases at J, with 17 bases in the middle. Here the CDR3 reads CASSYGPTAPGSYNEQFF. CDR3 DNA: TGTGCCAGCAGTTACGGTCCCACAGCGCCAGGCTCCTACAATGAGCAGTTCTTC.

This clone has ten or more counts. The gene calls are TRBV5-6 and TRBJ1-2; the match to TRBD1 covers 7 bases. The CDR3 loop spans 14 amino acids. Germline CDR1 reads SGHDT; CDR2 reads YYEEEE. V shed 2 bases, J shed 8 bases, and the junction held 9 bases outside the gene matches. The CDR3 loop reads CASSFDDRAGGYTF. CDR3 sequence (DNA): TGTGCCAGCAGCTTCGACGACAGGGCGGGCGGCTACACCTTC.

By its share, this clone is medium-sized. The gene calls are TRBV5-1 and TRBJ1-1; 7 bases match TRBD1. Trimming cost V 0 bases and J 7 bases; bases outside gene matches: 3. There are 13 residues in the CDR3. Germline lookup yields CDR1 SGHRS and CDR2 YFSETQ. This CDR3 reads CASSLDGQVEAFF. The CDR3 coding sequence is TGCGCCAGCAGCTTGGATGGACAGGTTGAAGCTTTCTTT. Full variable domain (remainder filled in from reference TRBV5-1 and TRBJ1-1): KAGVTQTPRYLIKTRGQQVTLSCSPISGHRSVSWYQQTPGQGLQFLFEYFSETQRNKGNFPGRFSGRQFSNSRSEMNVSTLELGDSALYLCASSLDGQVEAFFGQGTRLTVV.

This clone occurred many times. The chain is built from TRBV29-1 and TRBJ1-2; TRBD1 might be the D (5 bases). The CDR3 is 12 amino acids. V was shortened by 0 bases and J by 7 bases, with 9 bases between the two germline ends. Germline values: CDR1 SQVTM, CDR2 ANQGSEA. The chain's CDR3 is CSVEDEGTGYTF. The CDR3 DNA is TGCAGCGTTGAAGATGAGGGGACTGGCTACACCTTC.

Ten or more counts support this clone. The CDR3 does not close with the conserved phenylalanine or tryptophan, likely indicating a read error. This sequence joins TRBV9 and TRBJ2-2; 9 bases fit TRBD2. This CDR3 has 15 residues. Germline CDR1 is SGDLS and CDR2 is YYNGEE. V was pared by 2 bases and J by 3 bases, with 2 bases of the junction left unmatched. The CDR3 nucleotides read TGTGCCAGCAGCGTCGGCGGGAGGGACACCGGGGAGCTGTTTTCT. Its protein product is CASSVGGRDTGELFS.

This clone was counted at least ten times. Other DNA variants within this sample encode the same CDR3. The chain is built from TRBV20-1 and TRBJ2-1, with 11 nucleotides matching TRBD2. This CDR3 contains 14 residues. Looked up from germline, CDR1 is DFQATT and CDR2 is SNEGSKA (reference sequence). V shed 6 bases, J shed 9 bases, and the junction held 10 bases outside the gene matches. The CDR3 protein is CSARTSGSSIEQFF. As DNA, the CDR3 is TGCAGTGCGAGAACTAGCGGGAGCTCAATTGAGCAGTTCTTC.

Turning to this clone: A read error may be the cause here, since a much bigger clone is one base away. V usage is TRBV29-1 and J usage is TRBJ2-3; D might be TRBD1 (5 bases). The CDR3 extends over 13 amino acids. Germline CDR1 is SQVTM and CDR2 is ANQGSEA. This CDR3 reads CSFDSPSTDTQYF. DNA of the CDR3: TGCAGCTTTGACAGCCCTAGCACAGATACGCAGTATTTT.

This clone was recorded at least ten times. The chain couples TRBV18 to TRBJ1-5, with no clear D. Germline values: CDR1 KGHSH, CDR2 LQKENI. The V and J ends lost 4 bases and 5 bases respectively, with 15 bases between them. The CDR3 covers 15 residues. The CDR3 sequence is CASSLFSRDHQPQHF. Here the CDR3 DNA reads TGTGCCAGCTCACTCTTCTCTAGGGATCATCAGCCCCAGCATTTT. Variable domain in full (rest from reference TRBV18 and TRBJ1-5): NAGVMQNPRHLVRRRGQEARLRCSPMKGHSHVYWYRQLPEEGLKFMVYLQKENIIDESGMPKERFSAEFPKEGPSILRIQQVVRGDSAAYFCASSLFSRDHQPQHFGDGTRLSIL.

This clone was counted many times. The chain joins TRBV5-1 to TRBJ2-2, with 11 bases that match TRBD2. J lost 6 bases, V lost 5 bases, and 6 bases had no gene match. This CDR3 region has 15 residues. The germline V gene encodes CDR1 SGHRS and CDR2 YFSETQ. The CDR3: CASRTGLAEAGELFF. As DNA, the CDR3 is TGCGCCAGCAGAACGGGACTAGCGGAGGCCGGGGAGCTGTTTTTT.

This clone was counted at least ten times. This sequence joins TRBV20-1 and TRBJ2-1; D is possibly TRBD2 (6 bases). V was shortened by 8 bases and J by 8 bases, with 19 bases between the two germline ends. The CDR3 sequence is 13 residues long. CDR1 is DFQATT, CDR2 SNEGSKA, per germline (reference sequence). This chain's CDR3 is CSSLGSMRDEQFF. For the CDR3, the DNA is TGCAGTTCCCTCGGGAGCATGCGCGATGAGCAGTTCTTC.